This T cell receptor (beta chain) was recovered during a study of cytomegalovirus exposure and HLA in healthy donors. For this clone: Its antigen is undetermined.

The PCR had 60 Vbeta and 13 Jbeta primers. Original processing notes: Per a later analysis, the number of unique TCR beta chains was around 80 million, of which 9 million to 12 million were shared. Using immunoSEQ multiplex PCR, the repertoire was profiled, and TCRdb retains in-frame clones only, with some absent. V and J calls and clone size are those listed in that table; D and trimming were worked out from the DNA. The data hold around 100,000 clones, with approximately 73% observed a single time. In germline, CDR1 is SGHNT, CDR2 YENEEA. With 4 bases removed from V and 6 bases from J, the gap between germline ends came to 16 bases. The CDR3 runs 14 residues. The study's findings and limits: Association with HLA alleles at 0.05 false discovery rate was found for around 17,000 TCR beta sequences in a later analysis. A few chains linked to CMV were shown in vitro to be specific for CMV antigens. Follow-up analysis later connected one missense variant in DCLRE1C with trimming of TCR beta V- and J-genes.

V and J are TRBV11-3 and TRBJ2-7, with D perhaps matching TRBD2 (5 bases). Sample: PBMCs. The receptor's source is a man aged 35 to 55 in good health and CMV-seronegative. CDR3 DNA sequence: TGTGCCAGCAGCTCCCCTCCGATCGGGGTCGAGCAGTACTTC. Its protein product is CASSSPPIGVEQYF.